This T cell receptor beta chain was retrieved from a study of T cell changes during pregnancy in multiple sclerosis. This table comes from immunoSEQ multiplex PCR, and its TCRdb copy is limited to in-frame clones, with some not included. The sample includes some 93,000 clones, approximately 92% of them seen just once. The germline V gene has CDR1 LNHDA and CDR2 SQIVND (reference sequence). CDR3 size: 15 residues. Trimming took 4 bases from V and 4 from J, leaving 17 bases between them. The source was peripheral blood, collected after pregnancy. The chain is built from TRBV19 and TRBJ2-7; possibly TRBD1 for D (6 bases). This clonotype was obtained from a female donor with multiple sclerosis, enrolled in a pregnancy study. The CDR3 region is CASSRGQLGIYEQYF. CDR3 DNA: TGTGCCAGTAGTAGGGGGCAGCTGGGGATATACGAGCAGTACTTC.